These T cell receptor beta chains were read from a single sample in a study of blood T cell repertoires in COVID-19. The table came from immunoSEQ multiplex PCR; TCRdb's copy has only in-frame clones and leaves some out. The sample holds roughly 150,000 clones; more than 85% are singletons and the top ten take less than 3%. The sample consisted of peripheral blood. Receptors originate from a woman at least 80 years old with COVID-19, enrolled during active disease. The CDR3 runs from the conserved cysteine through the conserved F or W. A D gene is named only where the DNA matches it firmly. For some rows the clone size is stated as once, few or many, or as a class when expanded; others skip it.

NA	TRBJ1-6	TRBV11-2	NA	18	CASSLDGTGSSYNSPLHF	TGTGCCAGCAGCTTAGATGGAACAGGGAGCTCCTATAATTCACCCCTCCACTTT
TRBD2	TRBJ2-3	TRBV6-5	NA	16	CASSWTSGGSTDTQYF	TGTGCCAGCAGTTGGACTAGCGGAGGCAGCACAGATACGCAGTATTTT
NA	TRBJ2-3	TRBV6-6	once	15	CASRPAAGGTDTQYF	TGTGCCAGCAGACCAGCGGCTGGGGGCACAGATACGCAGTATTTT
NA	TRBJ1-2	TRBV12-3/TRBV12-4	NA	13	CASSQTLGGGYTF	TGTGCCAGCAGCCAGACACTAGGTGGTGGCTACACCTTC
TRBD2	TRBJ2-1	TRBV4-2	NA	16	CASSQDATSPHNEQFF	TGTGCCAGCAGCCAAGACGCGACTAGCCCCCACAATGAGCAGTTCTTC
TRBD2	TRBJ2-7	TRBV28	NA	18	CASSFLRGGGLSLYEQYF	TGTGCCAGCAGTTTTCTACGGGGGGGAGGACTATCCCTATACGAGCAGTACTTC
NA	TRBJ1-1	TRBV19	NA	14	CASTKQGLNTEAFF	TGTGCCAGTACTAAACAGGGATTGAACACTGAAGCTTTCTTT
NA	TRBJ1-2	TRBV2	NA	14	CASSELWGRGGYTF	TGTGCCAGCAGTGAACTGTGGGGCAGGGGTGGCTACACCTTC
NA	TRBJ1-1	TRBV5-4	NA	14	CASSFGSLNTEAFF	TGTGCCAGCAGCTTCGGGAGTCTGAACACTGAAGCTTTCTTT
NA	TRBJ1-1	TRBV6-2/TRBV6-3	NA	15	CASSYSWGRNTEAFF	TGTGCCAGCAGTTACTCGTGGGGCCGGAACACTGAAGCTTTCTTT